This is a list of T cell receptor beta chains from one sample in a study of cytomegalovirus exposure and HLA in healthy donors. The table came from immunoSEQ multiplex PCR; TCRdb's copy has only in-frame clones and leaves some out. The sample contains fewer than 140,000 clones, approximately 90% of which appear only once. Source material: PBMCs. These receptor sequences come from a woman younger than 30 in good health and CMV-seropositive. Each CDR3 is given with its conserved first and last residue. D genes are given only for firm matches.

v_gene: TRBV4-1
j_gene: TRBJ2-3
d_gene: TRBD2
CDR3aa: CASSLAGGTDTQYF

v_gene: TRBV11-2
j_gene: TRBJ2-5
d_gene: -
CDR3aa: CASSLGRGETQYF

v_gene: TRBV5-1
j_gene: TRBJ2-1
d_gene: TRBD2
CDR3aa: CASSFSIGLARDEQFF

v_gene: TRBV15
j_gene: TRBJ2-2
d_gene: -
CDR3aa: CATSSRQITNTGELFF

v_gene: TRBV19
j_gene: TRBJ1-2
d_gene: TRBD1
CDR3aa: CASSIGTGDGYTF

v_gene: TRBV6-1
j_gene: TRBJ2-1
d_gene: TRBD2
CDR3aa: CASSGASYNEQFF

v_gene: TRBV19
j_gene: TRBJ1-1
d_gene: TRBD1
CDR3aa: CASSPLDRGGTEAFF

v_gene: TRBV29-1
j_gene: TRBJ2-4
d_gene: -
CDR3aa: CSVEDPRPGLLAKNIQYF

v_gene: TRBV28
j_gene: TRBJ2-5
d_gene: TRBD1
CDR3aa: CASSLLPGQGQETQYF

v_gene: TRBV9
j_gene: TRBJ2-1
d_gene: -
CDR3aa: CASSAEQGGSYNEQFF

v_gene: TRBV9
j_gene: TRBJ2-3
d_gene: -
CDR3aa: CASSVPGGTDTQYF

v_gene: TRBV2
j_gene: TRBJ1-4
d_gene: -
CDR3aa: CASRTEEKLFF

v_gene: TRBV7-9
j_gene: TRBJ2-2
d_gene: -
CDR3aa: CASSLEGAGELFF

v_gene: TRBV21-1
j_gene: TRBJ2-2
d_gene: -
CDR3aa: CASSERQGTGELFF

v_gene: TRBV28
j_gene: TRBJ2-5
d_gene: -
CDR3aa: CASSLLVLRQETQYF

v_gene: TRBV5-1
j_gene: TRBJ2-5
d_gene: TRBD2
CDR3aa: CASSSAGRGIQETQYF

v_gene: TRBV7-8
j_gene: TRBJ1-2
d_gene: TRBD1
CDR3aa: CASSPGQGGGYTF

v_gene: TRBV6-5
j_gene: TRBJ1-4
d_gene: TRBD1
CDR3aa: CASSYSWDRGNEKLFF

v_gene: TRBV2
j_gene: TRBJ2-1
d_gene: TRBD1
CDR3aa: CASSEGQGSYNEQFF

v_gene: TRBV27
j_gene: TRBJ2-1
d_gene: -
CDR3aa: CASRTGRYYNEQFF

v_gene: TRBV14
j_gene: TRBJ1-2
d_gene: -
CDR3aa: CASSPDSNYGYTF

v_gene: TRBV10-3
j_gene: TRBJ1-2
d_gene: TRBD1
CDR3aa: CAISGDRGPYGYTF

v_gene: TRBV9
j_gene: TRBJ1-5
d_gene: -
CDR3aa: CASSVDQGNQPQHF